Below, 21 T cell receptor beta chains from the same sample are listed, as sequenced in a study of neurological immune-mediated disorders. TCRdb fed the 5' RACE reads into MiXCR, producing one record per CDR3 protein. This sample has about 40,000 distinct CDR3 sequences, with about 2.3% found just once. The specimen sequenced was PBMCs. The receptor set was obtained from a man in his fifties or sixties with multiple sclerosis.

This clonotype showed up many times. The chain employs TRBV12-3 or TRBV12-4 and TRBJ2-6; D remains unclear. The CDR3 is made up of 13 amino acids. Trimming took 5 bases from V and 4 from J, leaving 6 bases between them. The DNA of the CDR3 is TGTGCCAGCAGTCCTGCAGGGGCCAACGTCCTGACTTTC. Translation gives CASSPAGANVLTF.

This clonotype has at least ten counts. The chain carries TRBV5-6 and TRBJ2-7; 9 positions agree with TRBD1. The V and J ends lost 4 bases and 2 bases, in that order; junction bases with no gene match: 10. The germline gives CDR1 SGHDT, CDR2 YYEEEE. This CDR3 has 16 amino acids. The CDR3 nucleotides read TGTGCCAGCAGCCACATACAGGGGGCGAAGGCCTACGAGCAGTACTTC. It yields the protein CASSHIQGAKAYEQYF.

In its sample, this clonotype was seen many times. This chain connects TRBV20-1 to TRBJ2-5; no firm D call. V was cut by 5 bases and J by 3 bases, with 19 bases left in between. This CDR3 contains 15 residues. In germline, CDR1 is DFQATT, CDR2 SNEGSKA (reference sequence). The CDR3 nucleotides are TGCAGTGCTGGTTCTACCTCAGGTCCTAAAGAGACCCAGTACTTC. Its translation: CSAGSTSGPKETQYF.

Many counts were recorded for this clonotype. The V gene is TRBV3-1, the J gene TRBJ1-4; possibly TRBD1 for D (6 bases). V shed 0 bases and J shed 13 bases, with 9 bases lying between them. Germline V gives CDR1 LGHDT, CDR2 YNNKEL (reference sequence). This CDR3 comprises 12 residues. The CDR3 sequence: CASSQEGGRLFF. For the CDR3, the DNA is TGTGCCAGCAGCCAAGAAGGGGGGCGACTGTTTTTT.

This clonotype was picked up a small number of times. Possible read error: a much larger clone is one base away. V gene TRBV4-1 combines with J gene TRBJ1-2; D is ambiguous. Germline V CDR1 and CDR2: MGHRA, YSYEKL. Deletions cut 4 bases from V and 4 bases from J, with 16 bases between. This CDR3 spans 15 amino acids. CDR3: CASSRLVGKGYGYTF. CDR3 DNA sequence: TGCGCCAGCAGCCGCTTGGTGGGAAAGGGCTATGGCTACACCTTC.

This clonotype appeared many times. The chain's CDR3 is CASSPGWTGITDTQYF. For the CDR3, the DNA is TGCGCCAGCAGTCCGGGTTGGACAGGTATCACAGATACGCAGTATTTT. V gene TRBV5-1 combines with J gene TRBJ2-3, with 7 bases identical to TRBD1. The trim removed 5 bases at V and 2 bases at J, leaving 11 bases unmatched. CDR1 SGHRS and CDR2 YFSETQ come from the germline V gene. The CDR3 runs to 16 residues.

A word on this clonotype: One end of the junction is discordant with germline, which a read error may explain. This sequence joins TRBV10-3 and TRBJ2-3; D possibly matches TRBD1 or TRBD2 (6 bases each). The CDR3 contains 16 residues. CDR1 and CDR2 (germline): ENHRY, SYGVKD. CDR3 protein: CSISELGGLNSDTQYF. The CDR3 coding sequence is TGTTCCATCAGTGAGTTGGGGGGCCTTAACTCAGATACGCAGTATTTT.

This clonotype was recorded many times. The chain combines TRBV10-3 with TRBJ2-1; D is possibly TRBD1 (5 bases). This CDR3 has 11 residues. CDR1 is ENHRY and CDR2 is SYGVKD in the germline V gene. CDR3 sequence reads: CRPGFYNEQFF. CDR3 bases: TGTAGGCCAGGGTTCTACAATGAGCAGTTCTTC.

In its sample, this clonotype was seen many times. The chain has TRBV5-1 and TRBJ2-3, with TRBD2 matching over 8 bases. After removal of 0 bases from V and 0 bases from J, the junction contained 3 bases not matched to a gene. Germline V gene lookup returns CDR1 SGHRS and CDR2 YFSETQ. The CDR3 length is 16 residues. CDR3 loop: CASSLERGGSTDTQYF. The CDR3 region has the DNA TGCGCCAGCAGCTTGGAACGGGGGGGTAGCACAGATACGCAGTATTTT. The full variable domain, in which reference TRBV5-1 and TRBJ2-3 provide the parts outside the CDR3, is KAGVTQTPRYLIKTRGQQVTLSCSPISGHRSVSWYQQTPGQGLQFLFEYFSETQRNKGNFPGRFSGRQFSNSRSEMNVSTLELGDSALYLCASSLERGGSTDTQYFGPGTRLTVL.

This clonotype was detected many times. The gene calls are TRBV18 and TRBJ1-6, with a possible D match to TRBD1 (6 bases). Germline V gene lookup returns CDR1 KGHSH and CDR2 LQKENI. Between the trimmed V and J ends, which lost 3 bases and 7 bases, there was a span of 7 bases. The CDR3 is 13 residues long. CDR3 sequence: CASSPGTNSPLHF. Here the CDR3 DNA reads TGTGCCAGCTCACCGGGGACAAATTCACCCCTCCACTTT.

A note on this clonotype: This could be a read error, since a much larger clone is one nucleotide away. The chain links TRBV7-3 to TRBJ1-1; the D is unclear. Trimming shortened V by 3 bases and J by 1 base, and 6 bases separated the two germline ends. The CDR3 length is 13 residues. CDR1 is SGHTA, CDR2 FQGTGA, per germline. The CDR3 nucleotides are TGTGCCAGCAGCTTCAAGGGGAACACTGAAGCTTTCTTT. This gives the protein CASSFKGNTEAFF.

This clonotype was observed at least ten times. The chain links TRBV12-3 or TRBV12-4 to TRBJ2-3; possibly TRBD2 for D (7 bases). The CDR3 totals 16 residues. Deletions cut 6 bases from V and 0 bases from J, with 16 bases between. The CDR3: CASSPSGQLSTDTQYF. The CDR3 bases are TGTGCCAGCAGCCCTAGCGGACAGTTAAGCACAGATACGCAGTATTTT.

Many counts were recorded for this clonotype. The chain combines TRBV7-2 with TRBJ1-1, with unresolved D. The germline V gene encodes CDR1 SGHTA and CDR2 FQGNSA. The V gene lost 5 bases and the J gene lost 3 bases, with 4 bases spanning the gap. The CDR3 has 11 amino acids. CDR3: CASSTHTEAFF. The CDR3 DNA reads TGTGCCAGCAGCACCCACACTGAAGCTTTCTTT.

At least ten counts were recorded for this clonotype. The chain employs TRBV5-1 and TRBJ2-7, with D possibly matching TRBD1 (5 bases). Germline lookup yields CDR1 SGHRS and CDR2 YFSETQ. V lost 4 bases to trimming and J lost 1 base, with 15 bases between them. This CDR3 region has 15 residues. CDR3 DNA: TGCGCCAGCAGCCAGGCAGGGTCGTATTCCTACGAGCAGTACTTC. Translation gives CASSQAGSYSYEQYF.

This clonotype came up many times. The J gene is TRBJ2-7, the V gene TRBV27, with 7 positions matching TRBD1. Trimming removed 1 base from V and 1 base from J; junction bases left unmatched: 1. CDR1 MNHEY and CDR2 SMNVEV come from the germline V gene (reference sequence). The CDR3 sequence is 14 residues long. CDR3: CASSLWGQSYEQYF. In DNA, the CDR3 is TGTGCCAGCAGTTTATGGGGACAGTCCTACGAGCAGTACTTC.

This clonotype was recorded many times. DNA of the CDR3: TGTGCCAGCAGCCAAGAGGGACAGGGTAGCTCTGGAAACACCATATATTTT. It encodes CASSQEGQGSSGNTIYF. V is TRBV3-1 and J is TRBJ1-3, with TRBD1 matching 9 bases. This CDR3 region has 17 residues. Per germline, CDR1 LGHDT and CDR2 YNNKEL (reference sequence). J was trimmed by 0 bases and V by 0 bases; bases with no gene match: 3.

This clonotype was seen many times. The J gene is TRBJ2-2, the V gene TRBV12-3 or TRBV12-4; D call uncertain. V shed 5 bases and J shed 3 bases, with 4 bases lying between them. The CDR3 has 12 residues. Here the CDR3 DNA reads TGTGCCAGCAGTCGGGACACCGGGGAGCTGTTTTTT. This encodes CASSRDTGELFF.

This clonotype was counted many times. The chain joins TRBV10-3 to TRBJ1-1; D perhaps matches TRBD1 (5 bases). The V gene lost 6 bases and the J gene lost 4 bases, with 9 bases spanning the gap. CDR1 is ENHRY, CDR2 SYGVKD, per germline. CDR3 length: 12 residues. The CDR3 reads CAIRGGITEAFF. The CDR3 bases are TGTGCCATCAGGGGGGGAATCACTGAAGCTTTCTTT.

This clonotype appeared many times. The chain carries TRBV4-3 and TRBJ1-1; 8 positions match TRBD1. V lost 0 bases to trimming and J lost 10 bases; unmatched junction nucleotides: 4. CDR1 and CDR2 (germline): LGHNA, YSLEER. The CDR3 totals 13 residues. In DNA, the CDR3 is TGCGCCAGCAGCCAAGATGACAGGGGACGAGCTTTCTTT. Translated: CASSQDDRGRAFF.

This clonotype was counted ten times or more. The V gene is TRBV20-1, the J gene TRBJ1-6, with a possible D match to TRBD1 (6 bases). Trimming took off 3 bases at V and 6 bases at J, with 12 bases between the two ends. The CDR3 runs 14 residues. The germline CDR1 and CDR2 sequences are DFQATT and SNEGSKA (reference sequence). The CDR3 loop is CSASVQGTNSPLHF. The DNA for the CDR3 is TGCAGTGCTAGTGTTCAGGGGACTAATTCACCCCTCCACTTT.

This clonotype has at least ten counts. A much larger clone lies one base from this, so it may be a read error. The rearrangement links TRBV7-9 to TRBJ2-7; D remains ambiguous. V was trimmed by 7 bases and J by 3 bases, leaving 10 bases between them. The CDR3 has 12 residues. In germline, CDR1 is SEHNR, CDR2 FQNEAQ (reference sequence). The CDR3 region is CASTETYYEQYF. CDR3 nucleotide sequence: TGTGCCAGCACGGAAACTTACTACGAGCAGTACTTC.